Included here is one TCR beta chain sequence, with context. The source of the sample is a study of blood T cell repertoires in COVID-19. The overall study: T cells, B-cell-depleted T cells, or PBMCs supplied cDNA or gDNA.

Here immunoSEQ multiplex PCR was the method, and the copy in TCRdb shows in-frame clones only, minus some. The sample yields 110,000 or so clones, roughly 80% seen once. The V gene lost 5 bases and the J gene lost 4 bases, with 14 bases spanning the gap. The CDR3 has 14 amino acids. Germline CDR1 is MNHEY and CDR2 is SVGAGI. Source material: peripheral blood. The chain combines TRBV6-5 with TRBJ1-1; D is perhaps TRBD1 (6 bases). This receptor was obtained from a man between 45 and 60 years old with acute or convalescent COVID-19. CDR3 coding DNA: TGTGCCAGCAGTCCACAGGGCGGGAGCACTGAAGCTTTCTTT. Residues: CASSPQGGSTEAFF.